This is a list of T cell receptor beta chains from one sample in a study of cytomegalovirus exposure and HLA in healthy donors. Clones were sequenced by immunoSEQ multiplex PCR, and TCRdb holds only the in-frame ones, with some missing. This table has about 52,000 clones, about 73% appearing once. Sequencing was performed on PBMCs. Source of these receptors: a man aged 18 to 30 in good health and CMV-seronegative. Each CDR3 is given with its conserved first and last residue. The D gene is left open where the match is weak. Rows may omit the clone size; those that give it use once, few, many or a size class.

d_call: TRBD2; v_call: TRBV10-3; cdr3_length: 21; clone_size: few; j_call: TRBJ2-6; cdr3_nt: TGTGCCATCACTCCGACAGGGAAAGGCCTAGCGGGAGCCCCCGGGGCCAACGTCCTGACTTTC; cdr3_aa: CAITPTGKGLAGAPGANVLTF
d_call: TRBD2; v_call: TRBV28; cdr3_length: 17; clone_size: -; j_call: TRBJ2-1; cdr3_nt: TGTGCCAGCAGCCTAGGGACTAGCGGGAACTCCTACAATGAGCAGTTCTTC; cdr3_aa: CASSLGTSGNSYNEQFF
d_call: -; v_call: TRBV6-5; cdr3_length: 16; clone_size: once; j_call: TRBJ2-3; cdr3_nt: TGTGCCAGCAGTTACTCGAACAGGGCTAGCACAGATACGCAGTATTTT; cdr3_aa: CASSYSNRASTDTQYF
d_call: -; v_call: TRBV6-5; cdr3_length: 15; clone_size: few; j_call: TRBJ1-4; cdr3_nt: TGTGCCAGCAGCCCCCTAGGTGTTGCCGATGAAAAACTGTTTTTT; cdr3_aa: CASSPLGVADEKLFF
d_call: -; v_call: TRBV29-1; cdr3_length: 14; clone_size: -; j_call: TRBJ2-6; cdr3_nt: TGCAGCGTTGTCGTGAGCTCTGGGGCCAACGTCCTGACTTTC; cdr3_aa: CSVVVSSGANVLTF
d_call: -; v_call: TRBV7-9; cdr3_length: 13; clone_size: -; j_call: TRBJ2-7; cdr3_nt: TGTGCCAGCAGTCGCAACCTAGAGAACGAGCAGTACTTC; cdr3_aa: CASSRNLENEQYF
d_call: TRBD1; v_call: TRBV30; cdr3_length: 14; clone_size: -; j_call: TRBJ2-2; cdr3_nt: TGTGCCTACAGGGGGGACAGGGGGACCGGGGAGCTGTTTTTT; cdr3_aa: CAYRGDRGTGELFF
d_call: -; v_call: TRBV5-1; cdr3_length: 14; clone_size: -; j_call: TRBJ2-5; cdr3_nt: TGCGCCAGCAGCTTCGGTACAGGGACGGAGACCCAGTACTTC; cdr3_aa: CASSFGTGTETQYF
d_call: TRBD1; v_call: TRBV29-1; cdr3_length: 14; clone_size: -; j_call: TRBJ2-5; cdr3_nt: TGCAGCGTTGAGAATACAGGGGGCGATGAGACCCAGTACTTC; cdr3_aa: CSVENTGGDETQYF
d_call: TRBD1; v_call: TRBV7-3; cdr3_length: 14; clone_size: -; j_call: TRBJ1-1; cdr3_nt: TGTGCCAGCAGCAGTCAGGGGGCGAACACTGAAGCTTTCTTT; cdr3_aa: CASSSQGANTEAFF
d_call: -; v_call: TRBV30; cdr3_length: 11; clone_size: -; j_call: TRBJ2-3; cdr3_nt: TGTGCCTGGAGTGCCTCGGGTGTTTGGTATTTT; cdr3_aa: CAWSASGVWYF
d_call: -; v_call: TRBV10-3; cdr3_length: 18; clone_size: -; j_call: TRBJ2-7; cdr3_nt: TGTGCCATCAGTGAGTCAAATCTTTGGCAGGGGTTTTCCTACGAGCAGTACTTC; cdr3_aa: CAISESNLWQGFSYEQYF
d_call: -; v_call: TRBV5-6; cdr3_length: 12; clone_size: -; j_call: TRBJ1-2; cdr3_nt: TGTGCCAGCAGCCGGAGGGACTATGGCTACACCTTC; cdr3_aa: CASSRRDYGYTF
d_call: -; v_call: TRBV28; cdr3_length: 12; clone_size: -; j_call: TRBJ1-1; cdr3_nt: TGTGCCAGTTATACGGGGAACACTGAAGCTTTCTTT; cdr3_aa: CASYTGNTEAFF
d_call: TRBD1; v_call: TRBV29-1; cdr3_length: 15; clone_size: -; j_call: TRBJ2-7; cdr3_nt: TGCAGCGTTGAAGATGGACAGGGGCCCTCCTACGAGCAGTACTTC; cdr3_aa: CSVEDGQGPSYEQYF
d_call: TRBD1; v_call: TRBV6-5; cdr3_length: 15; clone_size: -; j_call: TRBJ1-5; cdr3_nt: TGTGCCACCTCCCAAGTCACAGGGGCAGGTCAGCCCCAGCATTTT; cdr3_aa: CATSQVTGAGQPQHF
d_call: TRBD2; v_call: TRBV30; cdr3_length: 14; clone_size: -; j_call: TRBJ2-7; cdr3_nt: TGTGCCACGGGACTAGCGGGAGCCTCCAACGAGCAGTACTTC; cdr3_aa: CATGLAGASNEQYF
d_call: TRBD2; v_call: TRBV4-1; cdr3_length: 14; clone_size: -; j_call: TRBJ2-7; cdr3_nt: TGCGCCAGCAGCCAAACGGGCCTAGCGGGAGGGCCCCACTTC; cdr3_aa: CASSQTGLAGGPHF
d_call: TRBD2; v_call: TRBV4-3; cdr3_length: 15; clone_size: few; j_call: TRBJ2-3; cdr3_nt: TGCGCCAGCAGCCAAGATAGGACTAGAATTTACACGCAGTATTTT; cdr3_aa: CASSQDRTRIYTQYF
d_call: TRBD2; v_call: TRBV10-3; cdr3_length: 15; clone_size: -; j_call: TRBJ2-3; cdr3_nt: TGTGCCATCAACGGACTAGCGGGAAGCACAGATACGCAGTATTTT; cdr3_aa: CAINGLAGSTDTQYF
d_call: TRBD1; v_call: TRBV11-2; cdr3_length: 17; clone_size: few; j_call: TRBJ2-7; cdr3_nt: TGTGCCAGCAGCATGGGGGCTTTAGGGGACAGGGACGGCGAGCAGTACTTC; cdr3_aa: CASSMGALGDRDGEQYF
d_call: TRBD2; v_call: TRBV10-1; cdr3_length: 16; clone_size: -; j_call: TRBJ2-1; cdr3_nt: TGCGCCAGCAGTACCCGGACTAGCGGGAGTATAAATGAGCAGTTCTTC; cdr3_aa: CASSTRTSGSINEQFF
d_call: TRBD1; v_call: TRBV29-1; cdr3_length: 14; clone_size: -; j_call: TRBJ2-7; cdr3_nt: TGCAGCGTTGCCCCCGGGACAGGGCCCTACGAGCAGTACTTC; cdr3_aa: CSVAPGTGPYEQYF
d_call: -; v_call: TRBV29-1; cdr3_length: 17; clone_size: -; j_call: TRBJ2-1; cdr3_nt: TGCAGCGTTGAAGATATCGAAACGGGAGCGGCCTACAATGAGCAGTTCTTC; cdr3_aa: CSVEDIETGAAYNEQFF
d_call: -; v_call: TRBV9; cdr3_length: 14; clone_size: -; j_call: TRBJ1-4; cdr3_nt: TGTGCCAGCAGCGTCGACAGTTTAGGGGAAAAACTGTTTTTT; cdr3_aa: CASSVDSLGEKLFF
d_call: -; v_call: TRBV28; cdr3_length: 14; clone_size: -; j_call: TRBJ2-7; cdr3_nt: TGTGCCAGCAGCCCCCGGGAAAGGACCCACGAGCAGTACTTC; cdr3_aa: CASSPRERTHEQYF
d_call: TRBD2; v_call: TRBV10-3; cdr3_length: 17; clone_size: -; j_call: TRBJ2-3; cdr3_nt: TGTGCCATCAGTGAGCCCATGGGGAGGGGAAGCACAGATACGCAGTATTTT; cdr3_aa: CAISEPMGRGSTDTQYF
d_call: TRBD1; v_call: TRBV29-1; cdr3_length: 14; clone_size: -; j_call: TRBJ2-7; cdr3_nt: TGCAGCGCCCAAGGTGGACAGGGCAACTACGAGCAGTACTTC; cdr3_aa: CSAQGGQGNYEQYF
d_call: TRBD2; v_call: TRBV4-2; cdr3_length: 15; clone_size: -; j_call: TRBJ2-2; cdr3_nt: TGTGCCAGCAGGAGACTAGCGGGAGAGACCGGGGAGCTGTTTTTT; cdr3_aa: CASRRLAGETGELFF
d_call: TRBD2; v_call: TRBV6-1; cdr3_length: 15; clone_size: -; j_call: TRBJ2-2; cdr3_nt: TGTGCCAGCAGTGAGCGGCGGGAGATCACCGGGGAGCTGTTTTTT; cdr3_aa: CASSERREITGELFF
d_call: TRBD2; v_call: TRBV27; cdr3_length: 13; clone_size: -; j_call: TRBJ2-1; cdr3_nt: TGTGCCAGCAGTCGCGGGAGGGCCCATGAGCAGTTCTTC; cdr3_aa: CASSRGRAHEQFF
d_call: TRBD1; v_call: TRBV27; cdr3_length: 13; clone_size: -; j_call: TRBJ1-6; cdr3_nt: TGTGCCAGCAGTGGACAGGGTAATTCACCCCTCCACTTT; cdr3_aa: CASSGQGNSPLHF
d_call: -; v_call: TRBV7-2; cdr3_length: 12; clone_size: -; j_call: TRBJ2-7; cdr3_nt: TGTGCCAGCAGCTCGGGGGGCCACGAGCAGTACTTC; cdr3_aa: CASSSGGHEQYF
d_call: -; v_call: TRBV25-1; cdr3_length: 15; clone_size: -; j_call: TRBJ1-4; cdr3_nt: TGTGCCAGCAGTGAACTCACGACAGTAAATGAAAAACTGTTTTTT; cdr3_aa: CASSELTTVNEKLFF
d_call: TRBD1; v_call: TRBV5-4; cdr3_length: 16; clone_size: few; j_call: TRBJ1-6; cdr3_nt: TGTGCCAGCAGCGCCGACCCCGGACAGGGGAATTCACCCCTCCACTTT; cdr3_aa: CASSADPGQGNSPLHF
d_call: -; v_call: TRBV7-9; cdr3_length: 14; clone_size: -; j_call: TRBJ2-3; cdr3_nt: TGTGCCAGCAGCAAACCCTCCCGGGGAGATACGCAGTATTTT; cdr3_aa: CASSKPSRGDTQYF
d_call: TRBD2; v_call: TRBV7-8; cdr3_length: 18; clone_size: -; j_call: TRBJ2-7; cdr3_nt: TGTGCCAGCAGCTTAGCTCGATGGGCTAGCGGAAGCTCCTACGAGCAGTACTTC; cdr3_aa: CASSLARWASGSSYEQYF
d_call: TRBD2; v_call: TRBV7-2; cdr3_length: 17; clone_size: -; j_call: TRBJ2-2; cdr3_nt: TGTGCCAGCAGCCAGGGACTAGCGGGAGTTAACACCGGGGAGCTGTTTTTT; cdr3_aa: CASSQGLAGVNTGELFF
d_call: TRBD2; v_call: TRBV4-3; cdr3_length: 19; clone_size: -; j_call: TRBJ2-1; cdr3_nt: TGCGCCAGCAGCCAAGATCGGGGGCTAGCGGGAGGGAGTCGGCATGAGCAGTTCTTC; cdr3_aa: CASSQDRGLAGGSRHEQFF
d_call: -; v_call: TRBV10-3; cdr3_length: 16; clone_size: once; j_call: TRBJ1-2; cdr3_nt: TGTGCCATCAGTTACCGGGACACCCCTTCTAACTATGGCTACACCTTC; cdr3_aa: CAISYRDTPSNYGYTF
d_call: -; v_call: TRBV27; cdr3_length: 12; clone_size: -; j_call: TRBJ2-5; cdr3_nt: TGTGCCAGCAGTTTTCAGGGTGAGACCCAGTACTTC; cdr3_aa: CASSFQGETQYF
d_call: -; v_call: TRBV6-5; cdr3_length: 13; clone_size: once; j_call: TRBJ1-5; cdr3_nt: TGTGCCAGCAGTTACGGACGGGGTCAGCCCCAGCATTTT; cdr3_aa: CASSYGRGQPQHF
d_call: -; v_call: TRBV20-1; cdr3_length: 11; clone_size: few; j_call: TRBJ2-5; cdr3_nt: TGCAGTGCAAAGGGGCAAGAGACCCAGTACTTC; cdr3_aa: CSAKGQETQYF
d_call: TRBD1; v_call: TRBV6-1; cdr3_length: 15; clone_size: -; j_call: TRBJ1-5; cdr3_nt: TGTGCCAGCAGCGGTGGGACAGGGATCGGTCAGCCCCAGCATTTT; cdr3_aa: CASSGGTGIGQPQHF
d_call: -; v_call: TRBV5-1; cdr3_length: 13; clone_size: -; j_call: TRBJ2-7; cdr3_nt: TGCGCCAGCAGCTTTGAGGGATCGGGGGAGCAGTACTTC; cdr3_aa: CASSFEGSGEQYF
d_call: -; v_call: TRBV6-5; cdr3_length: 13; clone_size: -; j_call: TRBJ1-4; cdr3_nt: TGTGCCAGCAAGAGGACAGTAAATGAAAAACTGTTTTTT; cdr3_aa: CASKRTVNEKLFF
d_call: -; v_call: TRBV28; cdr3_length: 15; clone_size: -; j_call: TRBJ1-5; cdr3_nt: TGTGCCAGCAGTTCGCGGGGGATGAACAATCAGCCCCAGCATTTT; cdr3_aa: CASSSRGMNNQPQHF
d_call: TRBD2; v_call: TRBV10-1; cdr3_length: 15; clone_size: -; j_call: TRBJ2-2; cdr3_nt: TGCGCCAGCTCGGGACTAGCGGGAGTAAGCGGGGAGCTGTTTTTT; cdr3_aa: CASSGLAGVSGELFF
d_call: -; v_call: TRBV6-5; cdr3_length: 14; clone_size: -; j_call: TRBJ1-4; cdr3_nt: TGTGCCAGCAGTTACGGGGGCGCTAATGAAAAACTGTTTTTT; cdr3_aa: CASSYGGANEKLFF
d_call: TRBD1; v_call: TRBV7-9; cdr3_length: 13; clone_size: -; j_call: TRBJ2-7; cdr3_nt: TGTGCCAGCAGCTCCCGGGACAGCTACGAGCAGTACTTC; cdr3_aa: CASSSRDSYEQYF
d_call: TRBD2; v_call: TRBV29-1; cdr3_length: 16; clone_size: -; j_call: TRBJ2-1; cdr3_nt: TGCAGCGTTAGCCGTTTCGTAGCGGGAGGTTACAATGAGCAGTTCTTC; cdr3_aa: CSVSRFVAGGYNEQFF
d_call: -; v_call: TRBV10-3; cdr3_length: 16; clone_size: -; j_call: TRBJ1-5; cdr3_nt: TGTGCCATCAGTGAGGGTGGAGGGTATAGCAATCAGCCCCAGCATTTT; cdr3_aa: CAISEGGGYSNQPQHF
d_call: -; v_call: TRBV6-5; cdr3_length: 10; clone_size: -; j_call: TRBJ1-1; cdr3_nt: TGTGCCAGAGCCCCTTCTGAAGCTTTCTTT; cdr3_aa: CARAPSEAFF
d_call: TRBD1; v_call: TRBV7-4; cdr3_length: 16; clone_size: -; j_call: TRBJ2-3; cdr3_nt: TGTGCCAGCAGCCGCGGACAGGGGGCCACCACAGATACGCAGTATTTT; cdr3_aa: CASSRGQGATTDTQYF
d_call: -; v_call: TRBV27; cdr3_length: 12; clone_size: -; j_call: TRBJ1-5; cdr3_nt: TGTGCCAGCGGACAACCAAATCAGCCCCAGCATTTT; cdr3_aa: CASGQPNQPQHF